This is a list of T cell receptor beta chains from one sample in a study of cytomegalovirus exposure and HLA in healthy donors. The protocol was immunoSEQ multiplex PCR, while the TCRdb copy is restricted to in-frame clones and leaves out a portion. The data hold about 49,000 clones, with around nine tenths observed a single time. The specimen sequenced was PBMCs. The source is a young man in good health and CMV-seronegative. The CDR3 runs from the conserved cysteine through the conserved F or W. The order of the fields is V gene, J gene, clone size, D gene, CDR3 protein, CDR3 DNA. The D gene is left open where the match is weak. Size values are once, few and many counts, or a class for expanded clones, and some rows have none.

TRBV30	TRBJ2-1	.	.	CAARPEWGLGIYNEQFF	TGTGCCGCGAGGCCGGAGTGGGGCTTGGGAATTTACAATGAGCAGTTCTTC
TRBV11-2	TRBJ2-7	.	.	CASSLEQGDSYEQYF	TGTGCCAGCAGCCTCGAGCAGGGCGATTCCTACGAGCAGTACTTC
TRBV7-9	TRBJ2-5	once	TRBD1	CASIGTGVGETQYF	TGTGCCAGCATTGGGACAGGGGTTGGGGAGACCCAGTACTTC
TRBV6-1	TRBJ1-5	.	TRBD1	CASFRGQGAGQPQHF	TGTGCCAGCTTTCGAGGACAGGGGGCCGGTCAGCCCCAGCATTTT
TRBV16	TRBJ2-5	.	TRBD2	CASSQSLASGLQETQYF	TGTGCCAGCAGCCAATCTTTGGCTAGCGGACTTCAAGAGACCCAGTACTTC
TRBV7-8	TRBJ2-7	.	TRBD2	CASSRGGEAFPYEQYF	TGTGCCAGCAGCCGGGGAGGGGAAGCGTTTCCCTACGAGCAGTACTTC
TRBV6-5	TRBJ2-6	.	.	CASSYSLAGANVLTF	TGTGCCAGCAGTTACTCGTTAGCTGGGGCCAACGTCCTGACTTTC
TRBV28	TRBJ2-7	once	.	CASSFVASGHEQYF	TGTGCCAGCAGTTTTGTCGCTTCAGGCCACGAGCAGTACTTC
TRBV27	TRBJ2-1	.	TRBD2	CASSPSGGPYEQFF	TGTGCCAGCAGCCCTAGCGGGGGACCCTATGAGCAGTTCTTC
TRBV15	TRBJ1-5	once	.	CATSRAREAQPQHF	TGTGCCACCAGCAGGGCCAGGGAGGCGCAGCCCCAGCATTTT
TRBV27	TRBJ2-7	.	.	CASSVKGRRDYEQYF	TGTGCCAGCAGCGTAAAGGGGAGGAGGGACTACGAGCAGTACTTC
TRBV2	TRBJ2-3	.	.	CASSELPGRGADTQYF	TGTGCCAGCAGTGAACTTCCGGGGCGCGGGGCCGATACGCAGTATTTT
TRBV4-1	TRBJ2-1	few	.	CASSQVIGGGSYGNEQFF	TGCGCCAGCAGCCAAGTTATTGGGGGCGGGAGTTATGGCAATGAGCAGTTCTTC
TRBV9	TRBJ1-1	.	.	CASSVDGRVATEAFF	TGTGCCAGCAGCGTAGATGGTCGGGTGGCCACTGAAGCTTTCTTT
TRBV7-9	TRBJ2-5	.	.	CASCPPGLGETQYF	TGTGCCAGCTGCCCCCCGGGATTGGGGGAGACCCAGTACTTC
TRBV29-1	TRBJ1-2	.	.	CSANSNRLLGSYTF	TGCAGCGCTAACAGCAACAGACTTCTCGGGAGCTACACCTTC
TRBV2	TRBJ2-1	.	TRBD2	CASSLRLAGDQRPTMRGQFF	TGTGCCAGCAGCCTACGACTAGCGGGAGATCAGCGCCCAACAATGAGGGGGCAGTTCTTC
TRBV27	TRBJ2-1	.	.	CASSLHPRSSYNEQFF	TGTGCCAGCAGTTTACATCCGAGGAGCTCCTACAATGAGCAGTTCTTC
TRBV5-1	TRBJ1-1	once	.	CASSLTRAGSTEAFF	TGCGCCAGCAGCTTGACTAGGGCGGGGAGCACTGAAGCTTTCTTT
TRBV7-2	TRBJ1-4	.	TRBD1	CASSVQGAANEKLFF	TGTGCCAGCAGCGTACAGGGGGCTGCTAATGAAAAACTGTTTTTT
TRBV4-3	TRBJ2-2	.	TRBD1	CASSQGTGVGTGELFF	TGCGCCAGCAGCCAAGGGACAGGGGTGGGCACCGGGGAGCTGTTTTTT
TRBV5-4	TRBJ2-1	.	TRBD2	CASSLALAAADNEQFF	TGTGCCAGCAGCTTGGCCCTAGCGGCGGCGGACAATGAGCAGTTCTTC
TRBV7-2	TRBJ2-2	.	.	CASSSLPAIGELFF	TGTGCCAGCAGCTCCCTCCCAGCGATCGGGGAGCTGTTTTTT
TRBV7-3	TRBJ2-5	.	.	CASSLSGSETQYF	TGTGCCAGCAGCTTATCGGGGTCGGAGACCCAGTACTTC
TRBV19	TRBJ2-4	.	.	CASSIRGGFGQNIQYF	TGTGCCAGTAGTATTAGGGGGGGATTCGGCCAAAACATTCAGTACTTC
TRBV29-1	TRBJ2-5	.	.	CSVGLLALETQYF	TGCAGCGTTGGGCTTTTGGCCCTGGAGACCCAGTACTTC
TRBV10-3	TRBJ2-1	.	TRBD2	CAISEGRLAGSYNEQFF	TGTGCCATCAGTGAGGGGCGACTAGCGGGTTCCTACAATGAGCAGTTCTTC
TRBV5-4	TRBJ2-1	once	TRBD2	CASSIGLAGADEQFF	TGTGCCAGCAGCATAGGACTAGCGGGAGCGGATGAGCAGTTCTTC
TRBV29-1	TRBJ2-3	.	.	CSVEGQGFTDTQYF	TGCAGCGTTGAAGGCCAGGGGTTCACAGATACGCAGTATTTT
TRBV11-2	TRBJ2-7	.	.	CASSLGRGAHEQYF	TGTGCCAGCAGCTTAGGGAGGGGCGCCCACGAGCAGTACTTC
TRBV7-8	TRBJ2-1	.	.	CASSLAGGAVNEQFF	TGTGCCAGCAGCTTAGCGGGAGGAGCGGTCAATGAGCAGTTCTTC
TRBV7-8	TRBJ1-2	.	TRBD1	CASSLTGNVGYTF	TGTGCCAGCAGCTTGACAGGGAATGTAGGCTACACCTTC
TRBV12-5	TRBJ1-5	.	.	CASGLVLGAVNQPQHF	TGTGCTAGTGGTTTGGTACTTGGGGCAGTAAATCAGCCCCAGCATTTT
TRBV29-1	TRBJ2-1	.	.	CSVEDPPSNEQFF	TGCAGCGTTGAAGACCCCCCCTCCAATGAGCAGTTCTTC
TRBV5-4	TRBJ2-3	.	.	CASSLLRESTDTQYF	TGTGCCAGCAGCTTGCTGCGGGAAAGCACAGATACGCAGTATTTT
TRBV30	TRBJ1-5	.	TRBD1	CAWSNPRPRDRGGGNQPQHF	TGTGCCTGGAGTAACCCGCGGCCCCGGGACAGGGGAGGGGGCAATCAGCCCCAGCATTTT
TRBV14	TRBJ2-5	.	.	CASSRAGWETQYF	TGTGCCAGCAGTCGGGCGGGATGGGAGACCCAGTACTTC
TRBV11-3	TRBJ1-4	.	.	CASSTTNEKLFF	TGTGCCAGCAGTACAACTAATGAAAAACTGTTTTTT
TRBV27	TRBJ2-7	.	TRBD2	CASSPLAGVYEQYF	TGTGCCAGCAGTCCCCTAGCGGGAGTGTACGAGCAGTACTTC
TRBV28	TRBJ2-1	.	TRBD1	CASALRDRGQNEQFF	TGTGCCAGCGCCCTCCGGGACAGGGGGCAGAATGAGCAGTTCTTC
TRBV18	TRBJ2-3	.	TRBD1	CASSPKGQDAFVTQYF	TGTGCCAGCTCCCCAAAAGGACAGGACGCTTTCGTTACGCAGTATTTT
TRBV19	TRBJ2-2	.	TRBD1	CASSMTGTGGTGELFF	TGTGCCAGTAGTATGACCGGGACAGGGGGCACCGGGGAGCTGTTTTTT
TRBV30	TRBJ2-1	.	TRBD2	CAGTKVAGGEQFF	TGTGCCGGGACTAAGGTAGCGGGAGGTGAGCAGTTCTTC
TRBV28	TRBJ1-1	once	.	CASTDPGRQGHTEAFF	TGTGCCAGCACCGACCCCGGGAGGCAGGGACACACTGAAGCTTTCTTT
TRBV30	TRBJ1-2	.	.	CAGTGFNYGYTF	TGTGCTGGAACGGGGTTCAACTATGGCTACACCTTC
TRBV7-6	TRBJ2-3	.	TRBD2	CASSGIAGPTDTQYF	TGTGCCAGCAGTGGTATAGCGGGGCCCACAGATACGCAGTATTTT
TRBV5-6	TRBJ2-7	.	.	CASSLNAIWEEWVF	TGTGCCAGCAGCTTGAACGCGATATGGGAGGAGTGGGTCTTC
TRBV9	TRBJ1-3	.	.	CASSSVRNTIYF	TGTGCCAGCAGCTCGGTACGGAACACCATATATTTT
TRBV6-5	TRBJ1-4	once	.	CASSLVRQDNEKLFF	TGTGCCAGCAGTTTGGTTCGGCAGGATAATGAAAAACTGTTTTTT
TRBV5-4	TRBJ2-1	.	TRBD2	CASRSRGTTDEQFF	TGTGCCAGCAGATCCCGCGGGACTACTGATGAGCAGTTCTTC